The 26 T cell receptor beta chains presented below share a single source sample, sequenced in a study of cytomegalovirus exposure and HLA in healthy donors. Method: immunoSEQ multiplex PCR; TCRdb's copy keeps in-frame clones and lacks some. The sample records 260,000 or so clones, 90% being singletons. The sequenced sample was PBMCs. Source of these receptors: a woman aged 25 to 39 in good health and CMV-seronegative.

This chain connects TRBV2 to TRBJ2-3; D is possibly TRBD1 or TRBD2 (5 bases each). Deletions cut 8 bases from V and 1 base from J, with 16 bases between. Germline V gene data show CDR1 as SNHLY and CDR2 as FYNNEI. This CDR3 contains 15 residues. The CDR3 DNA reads TGTGCCAGCCCCTCCGGGACCGATCGCACAGATACGCAGTATTTT. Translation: CASPSGTDRTDTQYF. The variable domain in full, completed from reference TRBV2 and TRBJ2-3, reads EPEVTQTPSHQVTQMGQEVILRCVPISNHLYFYWYRQILGQKVEFLVSFYNNEISEKSEIFDDQFSVERPDGSNFTLKIRSTKLEDSAMYFCASPSGTDRTDTQYFGPGTRLTVL.

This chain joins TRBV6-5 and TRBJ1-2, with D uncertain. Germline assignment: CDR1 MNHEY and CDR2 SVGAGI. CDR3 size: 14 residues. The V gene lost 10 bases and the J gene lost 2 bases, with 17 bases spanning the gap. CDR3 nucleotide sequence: TGTGCCACGGAGGGAGGAGGGCCCAACTATGGCTACACCTTC. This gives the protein CATEGGGPNYGYTF.

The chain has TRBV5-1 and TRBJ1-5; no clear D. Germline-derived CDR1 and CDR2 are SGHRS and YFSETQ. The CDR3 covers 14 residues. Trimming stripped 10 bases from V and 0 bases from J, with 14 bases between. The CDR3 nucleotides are TGCGCCCGTACCCCAAAGTATAGCAATCAGCCCCAGCATTTT. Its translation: CARTPKYSNQPQHF. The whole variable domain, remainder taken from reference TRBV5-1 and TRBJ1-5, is KAGVTQTPRYLIKTRGQQVTLSCSPISGHRSVSWYQQTPGQGLQFLFEYFSETQRNKGNFPGRFSGRQFSNSRSEMNVSTLELGDSALYLCARTPKYSNQPQHFGDGTRLSIL.

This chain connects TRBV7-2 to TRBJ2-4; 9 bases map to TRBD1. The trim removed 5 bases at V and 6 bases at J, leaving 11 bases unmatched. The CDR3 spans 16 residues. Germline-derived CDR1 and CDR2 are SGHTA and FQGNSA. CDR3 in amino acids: CASSGGPGQGLNIQYF. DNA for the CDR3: TGTGCCAGCAGCGGGGGACCAGGACAGGGGTTAAACATTCAGTACTTC.

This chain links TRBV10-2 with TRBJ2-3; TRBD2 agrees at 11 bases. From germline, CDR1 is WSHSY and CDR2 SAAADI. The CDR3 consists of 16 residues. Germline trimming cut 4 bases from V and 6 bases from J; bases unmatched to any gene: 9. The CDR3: CASSGGIAGGADTQYF. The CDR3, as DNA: TGCGCCAGCAGTGGGGGGATAGCGGGAGGGGCCGATACGCAGTATTTT.

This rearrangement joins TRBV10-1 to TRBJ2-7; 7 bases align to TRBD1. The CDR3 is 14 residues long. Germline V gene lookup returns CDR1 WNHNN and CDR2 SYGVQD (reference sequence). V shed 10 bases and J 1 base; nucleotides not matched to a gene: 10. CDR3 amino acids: CATALNRGSYEQYF. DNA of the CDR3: TGCGCCACCGCACTAAACAGGGGTTCCTACGAGCAGTACTTC.

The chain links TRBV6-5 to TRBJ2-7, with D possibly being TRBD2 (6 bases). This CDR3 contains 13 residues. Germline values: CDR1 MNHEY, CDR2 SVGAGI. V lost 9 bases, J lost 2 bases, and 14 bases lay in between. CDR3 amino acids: CASKGSGTYEQYF. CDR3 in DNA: TGTGCCAGTAAAGGTAGCGGAACCTACGAGCAGTACTTC.

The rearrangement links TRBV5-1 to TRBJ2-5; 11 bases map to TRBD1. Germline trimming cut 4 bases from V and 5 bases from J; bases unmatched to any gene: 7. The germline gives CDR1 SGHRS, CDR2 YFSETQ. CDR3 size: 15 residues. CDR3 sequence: CASSTDRGHGETQYF. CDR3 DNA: TGCGCCAGCAGCACGGACAGGGGGCATGGGGAGACCCAGTACTTC.

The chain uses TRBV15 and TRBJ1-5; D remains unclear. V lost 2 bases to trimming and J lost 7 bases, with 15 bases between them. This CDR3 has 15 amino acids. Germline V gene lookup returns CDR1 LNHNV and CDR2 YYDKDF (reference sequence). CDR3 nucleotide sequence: TGTGCCACCAGCAGATCACCCCACGGGAACCAGCCCCAGCATTTT. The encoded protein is CATSRSPHGNQPQHF.

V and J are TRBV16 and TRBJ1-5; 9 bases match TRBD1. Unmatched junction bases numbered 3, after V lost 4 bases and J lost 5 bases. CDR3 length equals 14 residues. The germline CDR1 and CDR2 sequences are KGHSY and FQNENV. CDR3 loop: CASSPGQGYQPQHF. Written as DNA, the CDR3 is TGTGCCAGCAGCCCGGGACAGGGTTATCAGCCCCAGCATTTT. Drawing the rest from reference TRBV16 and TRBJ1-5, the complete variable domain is GEEVAQTPKHLVRGEGQKAKLYCAPIKGHSYVFWYQQVLKNEFKFLISFQNENVFDETGMPKERFSAKCLPNSPCSLEIQATKLEDSAVYFCASSPGQGYQPQHFGDGTRLSIL.

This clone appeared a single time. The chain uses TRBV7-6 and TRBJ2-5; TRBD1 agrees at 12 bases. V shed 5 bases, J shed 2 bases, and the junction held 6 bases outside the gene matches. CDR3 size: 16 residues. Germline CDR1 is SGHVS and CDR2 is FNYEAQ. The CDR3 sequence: CASSRGTGGGQETQYF. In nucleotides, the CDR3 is TGTGCCAGCAGCAGAGGGACAGGGGGCGGACAAGAGACCCAGTACTTC.

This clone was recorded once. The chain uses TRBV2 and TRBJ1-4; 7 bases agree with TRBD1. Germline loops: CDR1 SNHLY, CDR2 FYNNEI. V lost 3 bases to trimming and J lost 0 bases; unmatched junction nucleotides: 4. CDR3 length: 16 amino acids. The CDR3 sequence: CASSEGTAATNEKLFF. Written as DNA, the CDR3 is TGTGCCAGCAGTGAGGGGACAGCTGCAACTAATGAAAAACTGTTTTTT.

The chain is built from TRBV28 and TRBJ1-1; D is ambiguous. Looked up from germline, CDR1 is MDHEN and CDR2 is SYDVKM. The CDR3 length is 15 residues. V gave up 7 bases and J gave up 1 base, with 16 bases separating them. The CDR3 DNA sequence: TGTGCCAGCACCCGCCCCCAACAGACGAACACTGAAGCTTTCTTT. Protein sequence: CASTRPQQTNTEAFF. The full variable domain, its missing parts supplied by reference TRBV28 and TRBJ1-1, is DVKVTQSSRYLVKRTGEKVFLECVQDMDHENMFWYRQDPGLGLRLIYFSYDVKMKEKGDIPEGYSVSREKKERFSLILESASTNQTSMYLCASTRPQQTNTEAFFGQGTRLTVV.

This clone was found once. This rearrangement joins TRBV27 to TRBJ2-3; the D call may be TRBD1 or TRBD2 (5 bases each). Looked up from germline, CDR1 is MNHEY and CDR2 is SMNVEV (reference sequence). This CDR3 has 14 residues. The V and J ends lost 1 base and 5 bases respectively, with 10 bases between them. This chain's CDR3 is CASSLLGVGDTQYF. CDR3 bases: TGTGCCAGCAGTTTATTGGGGGTGGGAGATACGCAGTATTTT.

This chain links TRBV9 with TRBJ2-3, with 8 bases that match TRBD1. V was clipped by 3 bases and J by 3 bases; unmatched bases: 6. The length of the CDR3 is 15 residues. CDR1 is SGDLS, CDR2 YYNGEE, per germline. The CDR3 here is CASSAPTGGTDTQYF. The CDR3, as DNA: TGTGCCAGCAGCGCACCTACAGGGGGGACAGATACGCAGTATTTT.

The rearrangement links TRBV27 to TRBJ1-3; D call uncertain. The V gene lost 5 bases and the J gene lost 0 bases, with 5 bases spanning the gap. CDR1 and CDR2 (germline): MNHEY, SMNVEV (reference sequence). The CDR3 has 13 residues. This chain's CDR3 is CASSAHSGNTIYF. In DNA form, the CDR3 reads TGTGCCAGCAGTGCCCACTCTGGAAACACCATATATTTT.

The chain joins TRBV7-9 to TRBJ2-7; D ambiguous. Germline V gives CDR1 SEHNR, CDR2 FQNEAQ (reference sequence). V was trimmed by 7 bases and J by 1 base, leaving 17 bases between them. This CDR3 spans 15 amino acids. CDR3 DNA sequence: TGTGCCAGCAATGGCTTTTCGGAGAATTCCTACGAGCAGTACTTC. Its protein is CASNGFSENSYEQYF.

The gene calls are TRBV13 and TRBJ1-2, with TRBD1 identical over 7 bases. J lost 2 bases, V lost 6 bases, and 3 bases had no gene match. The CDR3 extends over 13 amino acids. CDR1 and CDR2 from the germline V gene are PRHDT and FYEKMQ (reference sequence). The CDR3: CASRDRRNYGYTF. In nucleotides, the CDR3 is TGTGCCAGCAGGGACAGGAGGAACTATGGCTACACCTTC.

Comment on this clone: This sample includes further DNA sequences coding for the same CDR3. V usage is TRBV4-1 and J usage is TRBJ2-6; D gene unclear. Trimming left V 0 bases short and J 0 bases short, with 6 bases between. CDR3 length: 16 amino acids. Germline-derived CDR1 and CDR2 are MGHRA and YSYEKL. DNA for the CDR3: TGCGCCAGCAGCCAAGATGAGAGCTCTGGGGCCAACGTCCTGACTTTC. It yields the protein CASSQDESSGANVLTF.

The CDR3 loop reads CSVRRGQETQYF. DNA for the CDR3: TGCAGCGTTCGCAGGGGTCAAGAGACCCAGTACTTC. The rearrangement links TRBV29-1 to TRBJ2-5; D is possibly TRBD1 (6 bases). V gave up 5 bases and J gave up 2 bases, with 9 bases separating them. The CDR3 runs to 12 residues. The V gene's germline CDR1 is SQVTM and CDR2 ANQGSEA.

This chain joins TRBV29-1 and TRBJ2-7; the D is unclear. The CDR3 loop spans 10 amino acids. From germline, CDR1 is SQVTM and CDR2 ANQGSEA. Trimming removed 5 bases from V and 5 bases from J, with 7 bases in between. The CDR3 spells CSVKWDEQYF. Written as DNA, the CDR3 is TGCAGCGTTAAGTGGGACGAGCAGTACTTC.

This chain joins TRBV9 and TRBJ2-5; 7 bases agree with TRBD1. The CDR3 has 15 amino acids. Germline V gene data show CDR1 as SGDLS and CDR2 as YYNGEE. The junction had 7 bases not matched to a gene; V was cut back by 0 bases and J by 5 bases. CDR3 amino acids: CASSVARGPGETQYF. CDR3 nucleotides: TGTGCCAGCAGCGTAGCTAGGGGGCCGGGGGAGACCCAGTACTTC.

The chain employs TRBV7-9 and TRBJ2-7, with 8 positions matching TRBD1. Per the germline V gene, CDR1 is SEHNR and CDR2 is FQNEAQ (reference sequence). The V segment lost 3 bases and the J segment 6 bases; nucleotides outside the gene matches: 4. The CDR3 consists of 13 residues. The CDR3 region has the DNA TGTGCCAGCAGCTTTCAGGGGGCGTCCGAGCAGTACTTC. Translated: CASSFQGASEQYF.

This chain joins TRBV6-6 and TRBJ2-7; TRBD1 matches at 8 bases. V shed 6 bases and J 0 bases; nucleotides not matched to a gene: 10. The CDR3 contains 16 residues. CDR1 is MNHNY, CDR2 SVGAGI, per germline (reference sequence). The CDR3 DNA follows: TGTGCCAGCAGGAGCCTCGACAGGGGAGGCTCCTACGAGCAGTACTTC. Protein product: CASRSLDRGGSYEQYF.

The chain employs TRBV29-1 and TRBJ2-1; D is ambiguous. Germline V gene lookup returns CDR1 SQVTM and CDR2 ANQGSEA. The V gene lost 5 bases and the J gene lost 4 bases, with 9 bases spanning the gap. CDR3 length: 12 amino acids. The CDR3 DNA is TGCAGCGTTCGGAAAGCGTACAATGAGCAGTTCTTC. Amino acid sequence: CSVRKAYNEQFF.

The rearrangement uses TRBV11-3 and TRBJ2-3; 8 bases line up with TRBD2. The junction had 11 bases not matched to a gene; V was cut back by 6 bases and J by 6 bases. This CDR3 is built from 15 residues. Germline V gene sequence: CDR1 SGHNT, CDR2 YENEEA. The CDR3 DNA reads TGTGCCAGCAGACCGGGACTAGTAGAGTCGGATACGCAGTATTTT. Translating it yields CASRPGLVESDTQYF.